Many counts were recorded for the clone carrying this T cell receptor beta chain. What it recognizes is unknown. V was trimmed by 5 bases and J by 4 bases, leaving 4 bases between them. The CDR3 sequence is 11 residues long. In germline, CDR1 is MDHEN, CDR2 SYDVKM. This entry is derived from a study of molecular identifiers for immune sequencing clone quantification. Study as a whole: Replicate RNA came from about 19,000 or 110,000 naive CD8 cells and was split five ways, and four parts were sequenced.

Study observations and caveats: Clones exceeding 20 RNA copies carried over 98% of effector molecules but under 1% of naive-cell molecules. In a background of around 970,000 naive cells, spiked Jurkat TCR RNA from one cell was reportedly detectable.

MiXCR, applied by TCRdb to the PCR reads, yields one record per CDR3 protein. The table lists about 320,000 distinct CDR3 sequences, 24% of them singletons. This receptor was identified in a human donor in good health. Some libraries in this study had Jurkat cell RNA spiked in. The rearrangement links TRBV28 to TRBJ2-3; D remains unclear. Sequences were obtained from naive CD8+ T cells from blood, with Jurkat cell RNA spiked in. Specified subset: FACS-sorted CD8+CD4-CCR7+CD45RA+ naive T cells. The CDR3 bases are TGTGCCAGCAGTCCGGCAGATACGCAGTATTTT. Encoded protein: CASSPADTQYF.